What follows are 25 T cell receptor beta chains derived from one specimen sequenced in a study of OX40 agonist ivuxolimab in advanced cancers. This table comes from immunoSEQ multiplex PCR, and its TCRdb copy is limited to in-frame clones, with some not included. In the table there are tens of thousands of clones, about 80% of which are singletons. The sample was CD4+ or CD8+ T cells sorted from blood, taken in a trial of the OX40 agonist ivuxolimab. The receptors shown here come from an adult with an advanced solid tumor such as melanoma, head and neck, liver or kidney cancer.

The V gene is TRBV4-3, the J gene TRBJ2-7; 9 nucleotides line up with TRBD1. Germline V gene data show CDR1 as LGHNA and CDR2 as YSLEER. J was trimmed by 4 bases and V by 1 base; bases with no gene match: 5. CDR3 length: 15 amino acids. CDR3 bases: TGCGCCAGCAGCCAAGTCTGGGGACAGGGATACGAGCAGTACTTC. As protein: CASSQVWGQGYEQYF.

V is TRBV7-9 and J is TRBJ1-1; TRBD1 is a possible D gene (6 bases). CDR1 SEHNR and CDR2 FQNEAQ come from the germline V gene (reference sequence). The CDR3 contains 15 residues. Trimming cost V 5 bases and J 0 bases, with 13 bases left between them. Here the CDR3 reads CASSPGTRMNTEAFF. The CDR3 DNA reads TGTGCCAGCAGCCCAGGGACAAGGATGAACACTGAAGCTTTCTTT.

This rearrangement joins TRBV5-6 to TRBJ2-5; D is uncertain. Germline-derived CDR1 and CDR2 are SGHDT and YYEEEE. This CDR3 spans 14 amino acids. V lost 3 bases and J lost 3, with 12 bases in between. CDR3 protein: CASSYREQEETQYF. In nucleotides, the CDR3 is TGTGCCAGCAGCTACCGAGAGCAGGAAGAGACCCAGTACTTC.

The chain employs TRBV13 and TRBJ2-1; D is unclear. This CDR3 spans 12 amino acids. V was trimmed by 6 bases and J by 5 bases, leaving 8 bases between them. The germline gives CDR1 PRHDT, CDR2 FYEKMQ (reference sequence). CDR3 loop: CASRSENNEQFF. The CDR3 region has the DNA TGTGCCAGCAGGTCGGAGAACAATGAGCAGTTCTTC.

V and J are TRBV7-2 and TRBJ2-3, with D unresolved. The CDR3 totals 13 residues. The V gene's germline CDR1 is SGHTA and CDR2 FQGNSA. V was shortened by 3 bases and J by 3 bases, with 7 bases between the two germline ends. CDR3 DNA: TGTGCCAGCAGCTTTCAGGCTACAGATACGCAGTATTTT. Its translation is CASSFQATDTQYF.

In this sample, this clone turned up once. This chain joins TRBV27 and TRBJ2-1; D remains ambiguous. CDR3 length equals 13 residues. Trimming stripped 4 bases from V and 4 bases from J, with 8 bases between. CDR1 and CDR2 (germline): MNHEY, SMNVEV (reference sequence). The CDR3 DNA reads TGTGCCAGCAGTTCCCCTATATACAATGAGCAGTTCTTC. This gives the protein CASSSPIYNEQFF.

V and J are TRBV20-1 and TRBJ2-5; D uncertain. The CDR3 covers 10 residues. CDR1 is DFQATT, CDR2 SNEGSKA, per germline (reference sequence). The V gene lost 1 base and the J gene lost 4 bases, with 1 base spanning the gap. The CDR3 DNA sequence: TGCAGTGCTAGAGGAGAGACCCAGTACTTC. Its translation is CSARGETQYF.

In DNA form, the CDR3 reads TGCGCCAGCAGCTTAAGACAGGGGGCAAGATCCGGAAACACCATATATTTT. Amino acids: CASSLRQGARSGNTIYF. The chain couples TRBV5-1 to TRBJ1-3; TRBD1 aligns across 10 bases. The CDR3 has 17 residues. Germline values: CDR1 SGHRS, CDR2 YFSETQ. Losses at the gene ends were 2 bases for V and 4 bases for J; bases not matched to a gene: 9.

The V gene is TRBV7-2, the J gene TRBJ1-4; no definite D call. Germline V gives CDR1 SGHTA, CDR2 FQGNSA. Between the trimmed V and J ends, which lost 6 bases and 3 bases, there was a span of 14 bases. This CDR3 is built from 15 residues. The CDR3 sequence is CASRPTGTANEKLFF. The DNA for the CDR3 is TGTGCCAGCAGGCCCACCGGCACAGCTAATGAAAAACTGTTTTTT.

The V call is TRBV11-2, the J call TRBJ2-7; D ambiguous. Per germline, CDR1 SGHAT and CDR2 FQNNGV. The CDR3 length is 12 residues. Between the trimmed V and J ends, which lost 1 base and 9 bases, there was a span of 10 bases. The CDR3 DNA reads as TGTGCCAGCAGCTTAGCTACATTAAGGCAGTACTTC. Protein: CASSLATLRQYF. The whole variable domain, remainder taken from reference TRBV11-2 and TRBJ2-7, is EAGVAQSPRYKIIEKRQSVAFWCNPISGHATLYWYQQILGQGPKLLIQFQNNGVVDDSQLPKDRFSAERLKGVDSTLKIQPAKLEDSAVYLCASSLATLRQYFGPGTRLTVT.

The chain has TRBV30 and TRBJ2-1, with 11 bases aligning to TRBD2. This CDR3 is 17 amino acids long. Germline V CDR1 and CDR2: GTSNPN, SVGIG (reference sequence). With 4 bases clipped from V and 4 bases from J, the junction kept 12 bases outside the gene matches. In nucleotides, the CDR3 is TGTGCCTGGAACCCTAGCGGGAGGATCGGCGGGTACAATGAGCAGTTCTTC. Residues: CAWNPSGRIGGYNEQFF.

This clone occurred a few times. V gene TRBV7-9 combines with J gene TRBJ2-5; D is unclear. V gave up 5 bases and J gave up 2 bases, with 0 bases separating them. From germline, CDR1 is SEHNR and CDR2 FQNEAQ (reference sequence). This CDR3 is 10 amino acids long. The CDR3 here is CASSQETQYF. Written as DNA, the CDR3 is TGTGCCAGCAGCCAAGAGACCCAGTACTTC.

The V call is TRBV28, the J call TRBJ1-6; D may be TRBD1 (6 bases). Trimming stripped 8 bases from V and 10 bases from J, with 15 bases between. The CDR3 is 13 residues long. Germline CDR1 and CDR2: MDHEN and SYDVKM. The DNA for the CDR3 is TGTGCCAGCCGGGGGCAGGGAGAATCACCCCTCCACTTT. This translates into CASRGQGESPLHF.

The chain links TRBV12-5 to TRBJ2-7; TRBD1 aligns across 10 bases. The ends lost 0 bases at V and 4 bases at J; junction bases unmatched: 12. CDR1 LGHNT and CDR2 FRNRAP come from the germline V gene. CDR3 length: 18 residues. CDR3 sequence reads: CASGLVPGGTGDEYEQYF. The CDR3 DNA reads TGTGCTAGTGGTTTGGTACCGGGTGGGACAGGGGATGAATACGAGCAGTACTTC.

V gene TRBV19 combines with J gene TRBJ2-7, with D tentatively TRBD2 (6 bases). Germline V gene lookup returns CDR1 LNHDA and CDR2 SQIVND (reference sequence). V lost 6 bases and J lost 5, with 14 bases in between. This CDR3 has 13 residues. The CDR3 loop reads CASSQGRIHEQYF. CDR3 DNA sequence: TGTGCCAGTAGCCAAGGGAGGATCCACGAGCAGTACTTC.

This chain links TRBV18 with TRBJ2-5; 9 bases are shared with TRBD2. Looked up from germline, CDR1 is KGHSH and CDR2 is LQKENI. J gave up 2 bases and V 6 bases, and 7 bases lay outside the gene matches. This CDR3 comprises 15 residues. CDR3 in DNA: TGTGCCAGCTCGTCGACTAGCGGAGGTCAAGAGACCCAGTACTTC. Amino acids: CASSSTSGGQETQYF.

This clone was recorded only once. V and J are TRBV7-6 and TRBJ2-2; tentatively, D is TRBD1 (5 bases). In germline, CDR1 is SGHVS, CDR2 FNYEAQ. Trimming removed 1 base from V and 4 bases from J, with 10 bases in between. The CDR3 consists of 15 residues. CDR3 region: CASSLGQGSTGELFF. In DNA form, the CDR3 reads TGTGCCAGCAGCTTAGGGCAGGGTAGCACCGGGGAGCTGTTTTTT.

The gene calls are TRBV5-6 and TRBJ1-1, with TRBD1 as a possible D gene (6 bases). V lost 5 bases, J lost 5 bases, and 13 bases lay in between. Germline lookup yields CDR1 SGHDT and CDR2 YYEEEE. There are 13 residues in the CDR3. The CDR3 protein is CASRYTGSTEAFF. The CDR3 DNA reads as TGTGCCAGCAGGTATACAGGGAGTACTGAAGCTTTCTTT.

A single count supports this clone. This chain links TRBV5-8 with TRBJ2-2, with D hard to call. Germline V gene sequence: CDR1 SGHTS, CDR2 YDEGEE. V lost 0 bases, J lost 3 bases, and 12 bases lay in between. This CDR3 is 16 amino acids long. In DNA, the CDR3 is TGTGCCAGCAGCTTGGGCGATGCTAGGGACACCGGGGAGCTGTTTTTT. Residues: CASSLGDARDTGELFF.

This rearrangement joins TRBV27 to TRBJ2-1, with TRBD1 matching 8 bases. This CDR3 region has 15 residues. After removal of 5 bases from V and 8 bases from J, the junction contained 11 bases not matched to a gene. CDR1 is MNHEY and CDR2 is SMNVEV in the germline V gene (reference sequence). The CDR3 nucleotides read TGTGCCAGCAGTCTATGGACAGGGTCCTATGATGAGCAGTTCTTC. It specifies CASSLWTGSYDEQFF.

The CDR3 reads CASSFQRPLNTEAFF. The DNA for the CDR3 is TGTGCCAGCAGCTTTCAACGACCCTTGAACACTGAAGCTTTCTTT. The chain links TRBV5-6 to TRBJ1-1; D unresolved. Trimming took off 2 bases at V and 0 bases at J, with 11 bases between the two ends. This CDR3 comprises 15 residues. CDR1 and CDR2 from the germline V gene are SGHDT and YYEEEE. The full variable domain, completed using reference TRBV5-6 and TRBJ1-1, is DAGVTQSPTHLIKTRGQQVTLRCSPKSGHDTVSWYQQALGQGPQFIFQYYEEEERQRGNFPDRFSGHQFPNYSSELNVNALLLGDSALYLCASSFQRPLNTEAFFGQGTRLTVV.

The chain recombines TRBV7-9 with TRBJ2-1; the D is unclear. V gave up 3 bases and J gave up 10 bases, with 10 bases separating them. Germline V lookup: CDR1 SEHNR, CDR2 FQNEAQ (reference sequence). The CDR3 has 12 residues. CDR3 sequence (DNA): TGTGCCAGCAGCTTTTCTAGTGAAGAGCAGTTCTTC. This translates into CASSFSSEEQFF. Based on the CDR3 plus reference TRBV7-9 and TRBJ2-1, the full variable domain is DTGVSQNPRHKITKRGQNVTFRCDPISEHNRLYWYRQTLGQGPEFLTYFQNEAQLEKSRLLSDRFSAERPKGSFSTLEIQRTEQGDSAMYLCASSFSSEEQFFGPGTRLTVL.

The chain employs TRBV7-2 and TRBJ2-4; D not resolved. There are 16 residues in the CDR3. Germline V gene data show CDR1 as SGHTA and CDR2 as FQGNSA. The V and J ends lost 5 bases and 0 bases respectively, with 14 bases between them. The CDR3 here is CASSPPGGVAKNIQYF. In DNA form, the CDR3 reads TGTGCCAGCAGCCCCCCGGGCGGAGTAGCCAAAAACATTCAGTACTTC.

The chain links TRBV10-3 to TRBJ1-1; 10 positions agree with TRBD1. CDR1 ENHRY and CDR2 SYGVKD come from the germline V gene. The CDR3 is 20 residues long. The trim removed 6 bases at V and 3 bases at J, leaving 22 bases unmatched. In DNA, the CDR3 is TGTGCCATCAGGGCGGGGACAGGGGTTCCCCGGTCTGCTCGGGACACTGAAGCTTTCTTT. It translates to CAIRAGTGVPRSARDTEAFF.

The chain joins TRBV19 to TRBJ2-4, with D possibly TRBD2 on 6 matching bases. Germline-derived CDR1 and CDR2 are LNHDA and SQIVND (reference sequence). Trimming left V 1 base short and J 9 bases short, with 19 bases between. This CDR3 region has 16 residues. The CDR3 loop is CASSIGPSAVVGIQYF. The CDR3 DNA follows: TGTGCCAGTAGTATAGGCCCTAGCGCGGTAGTAGGCATTCAGTACTTC.